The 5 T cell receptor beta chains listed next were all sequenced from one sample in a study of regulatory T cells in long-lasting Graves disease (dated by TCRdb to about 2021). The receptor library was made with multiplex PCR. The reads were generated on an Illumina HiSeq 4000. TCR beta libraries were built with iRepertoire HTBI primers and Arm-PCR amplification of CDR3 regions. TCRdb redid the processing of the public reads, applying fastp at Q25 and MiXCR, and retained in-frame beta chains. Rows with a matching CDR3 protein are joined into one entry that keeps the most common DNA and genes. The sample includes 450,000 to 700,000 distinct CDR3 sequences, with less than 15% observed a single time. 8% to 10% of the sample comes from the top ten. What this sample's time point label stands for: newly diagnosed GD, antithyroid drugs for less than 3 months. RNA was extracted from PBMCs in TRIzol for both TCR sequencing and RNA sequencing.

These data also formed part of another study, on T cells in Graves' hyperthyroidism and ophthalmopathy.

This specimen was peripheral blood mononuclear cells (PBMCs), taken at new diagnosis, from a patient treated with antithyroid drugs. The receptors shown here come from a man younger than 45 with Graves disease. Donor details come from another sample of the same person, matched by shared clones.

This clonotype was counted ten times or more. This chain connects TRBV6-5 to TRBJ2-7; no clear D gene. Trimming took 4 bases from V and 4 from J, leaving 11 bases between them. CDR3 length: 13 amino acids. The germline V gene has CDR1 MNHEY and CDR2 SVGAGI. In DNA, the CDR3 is TGTGCCAGCAGTTGGACGGATCAGTACGAGCAGTACTTC. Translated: CASSWTDQYEQYF.

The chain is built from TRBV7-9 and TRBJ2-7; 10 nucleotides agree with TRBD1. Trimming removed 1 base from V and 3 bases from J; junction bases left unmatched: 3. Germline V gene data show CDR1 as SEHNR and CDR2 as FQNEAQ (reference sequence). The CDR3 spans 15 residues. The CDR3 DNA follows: TGTGCCAGCAGCTTAGGGGACAGGGGTTTCTACGAGCAGTACTTC. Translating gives CASSLGDRGFYEQYF.

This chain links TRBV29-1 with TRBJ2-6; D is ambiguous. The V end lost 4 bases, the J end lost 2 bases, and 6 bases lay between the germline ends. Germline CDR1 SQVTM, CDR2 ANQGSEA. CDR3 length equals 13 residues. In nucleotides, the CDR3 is TGCAGCGTTGTGTTGGCTGGGGCCAACGTCCTGACTTTC. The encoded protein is CSVVLAGANVLTF.

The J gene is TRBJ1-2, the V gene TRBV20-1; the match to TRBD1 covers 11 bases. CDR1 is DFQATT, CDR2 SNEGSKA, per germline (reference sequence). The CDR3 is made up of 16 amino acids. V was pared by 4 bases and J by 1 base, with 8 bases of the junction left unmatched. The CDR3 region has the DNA TGCAGTGCTATAGGGGACAGGGGGTCAATTAACTATGGCTACACCTTC. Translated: CSAIGDRGSINYGYTF.

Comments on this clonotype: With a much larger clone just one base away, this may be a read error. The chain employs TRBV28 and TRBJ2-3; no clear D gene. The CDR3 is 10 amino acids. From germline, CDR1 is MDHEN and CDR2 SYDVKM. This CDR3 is CAGSRDTQYF. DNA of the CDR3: TGTGCCGGCAGCCGAGATACGCAGTATTTT.